This TCR beta chain was observed in a study of blood T cell repertoires in COVID-19. Study context: Whether acute or convalescent, the COVID-19 samples came from the United States, Italy and Spain. Sources were T cells, B-cell-depleted T cells, or PBMCs; the material itself was cDNA or gDNA.

This clone has just one count. In the study's own analysis: How many nucleated cells were present was estimated from reference gene primer amplification. Sequencing used immunoSEQ multiplex PCR; TCRdb keeps in-frame clones, though not all of them. V and J calls and clone size come straight from that table; D and trimming were deduced from the DNA. There are some 190,000 clones in the sample; roughly 86% occur only once, and 5.1% lies in the top ten. The material sequenced was peripheral blood. The sequence came from a woman between 70 and 85 years old with active or convalescent COVID-19.

CDR3 coding DNA: TGTGCCAGCAGCGTAGGGCCTGAGGCCTACGAGCAGTACTTC. Translating gives CASSVGPEAYEQYF. The chain is built from TRBV9 and TRBJ2-7; D unresolved. This CDR3 spans 14 amino acids. The V and J ends lost 0 bases and 2 bases respectively, with 9 bases between them. The germline V gene encodes CDR1 SGDLS and CDR2 YYNGEE. Full variable domain (remainder filled in from reference TRBV9 and TRBJ2-7): DSGVTQTPKHLITATGQRVTLRCSPRSGDLSVYWYQQSLDQGLQFLIQYYNGEERAKGNILERFSAQQFPDLHSELNLSSLELGDSALYFCASSVGPEAYEQYFGPGTRLTVT.